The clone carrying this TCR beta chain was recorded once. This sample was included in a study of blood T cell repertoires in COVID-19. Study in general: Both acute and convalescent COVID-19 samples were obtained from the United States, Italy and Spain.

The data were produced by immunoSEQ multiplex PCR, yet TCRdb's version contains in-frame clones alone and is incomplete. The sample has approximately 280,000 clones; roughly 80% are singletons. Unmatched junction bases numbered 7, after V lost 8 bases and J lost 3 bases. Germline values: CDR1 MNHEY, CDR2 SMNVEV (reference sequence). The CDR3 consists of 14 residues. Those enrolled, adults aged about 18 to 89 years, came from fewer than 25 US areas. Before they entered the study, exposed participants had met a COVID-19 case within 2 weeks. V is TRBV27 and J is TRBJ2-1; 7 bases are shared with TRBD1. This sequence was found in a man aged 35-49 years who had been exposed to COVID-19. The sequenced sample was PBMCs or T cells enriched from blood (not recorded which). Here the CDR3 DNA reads TGTGCCAGCGCACCACAGGGGCTCTACAATGAGCAGTTCTTC. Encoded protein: CASAPQGLYNEQFF.